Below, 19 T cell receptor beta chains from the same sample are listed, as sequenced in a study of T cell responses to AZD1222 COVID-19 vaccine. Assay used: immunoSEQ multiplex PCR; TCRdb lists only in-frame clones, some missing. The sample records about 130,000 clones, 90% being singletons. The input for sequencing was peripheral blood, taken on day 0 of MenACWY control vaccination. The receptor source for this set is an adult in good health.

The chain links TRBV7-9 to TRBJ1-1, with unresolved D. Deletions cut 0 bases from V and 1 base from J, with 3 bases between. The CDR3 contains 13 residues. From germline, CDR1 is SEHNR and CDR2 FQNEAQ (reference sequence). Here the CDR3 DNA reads TGTGCCAGCAGCTTAGCGGCGAACACTGAAGCTTTCTTT. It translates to CASSLAANTEAFF.

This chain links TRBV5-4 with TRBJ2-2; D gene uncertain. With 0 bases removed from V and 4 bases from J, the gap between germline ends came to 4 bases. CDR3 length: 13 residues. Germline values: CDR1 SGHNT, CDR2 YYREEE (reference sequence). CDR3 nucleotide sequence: TGTGCCAGCAGCTTGGACGTCACCGGGGAGCTGTTTTTT. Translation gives CASSLDVTGELFF.

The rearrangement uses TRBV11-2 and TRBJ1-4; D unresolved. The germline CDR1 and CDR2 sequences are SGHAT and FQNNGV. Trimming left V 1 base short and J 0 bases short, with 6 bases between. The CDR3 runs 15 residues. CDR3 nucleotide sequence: TGTGCCAGCAGCTTAGGGGCAGCAACTAATGAAAAACTGTTTTTT. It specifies CASSLGAATNEKLFF.

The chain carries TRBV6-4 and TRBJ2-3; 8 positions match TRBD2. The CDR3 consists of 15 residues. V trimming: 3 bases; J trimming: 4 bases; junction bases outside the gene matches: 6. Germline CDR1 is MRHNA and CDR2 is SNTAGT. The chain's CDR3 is CASSDRGLESDTQYF. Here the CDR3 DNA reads TGTGCCAGCAGTGATAGGGGACTAGAGTCAGATACGCAGTATTTT.

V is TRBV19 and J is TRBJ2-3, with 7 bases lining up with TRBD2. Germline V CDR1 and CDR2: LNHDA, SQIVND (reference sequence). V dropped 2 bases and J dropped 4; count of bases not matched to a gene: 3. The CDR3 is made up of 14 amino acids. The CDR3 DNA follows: TGTGCCAGTAGTATAAGGACTAGTGCAGATACGCAGTATTTT. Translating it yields CASSIRTSADTQYF.

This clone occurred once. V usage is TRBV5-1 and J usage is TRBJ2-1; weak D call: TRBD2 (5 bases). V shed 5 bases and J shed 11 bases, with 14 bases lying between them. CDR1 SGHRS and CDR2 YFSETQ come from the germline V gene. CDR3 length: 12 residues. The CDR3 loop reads CASSAVAGQQFF. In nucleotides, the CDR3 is TGCGCCAGCAGTGCGGTCGCGGGCCAGCAGTTCTTC.

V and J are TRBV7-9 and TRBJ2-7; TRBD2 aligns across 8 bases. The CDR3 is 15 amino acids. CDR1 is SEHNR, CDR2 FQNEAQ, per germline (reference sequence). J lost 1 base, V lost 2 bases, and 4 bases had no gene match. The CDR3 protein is CASSLPGGPSYEQYF. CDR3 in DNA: TGTGCCAGCAGCTTACCGGGAGGGCCATCCTACGAGCAGTACTTC.

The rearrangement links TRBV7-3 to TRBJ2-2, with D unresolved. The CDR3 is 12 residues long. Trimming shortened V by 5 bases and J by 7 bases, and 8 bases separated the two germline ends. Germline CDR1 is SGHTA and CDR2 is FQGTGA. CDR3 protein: CASSQWSGELFF. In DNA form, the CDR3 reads TGTGCCAGCAGCCAGTGGAGCGGGGAGCTGTTTTTT.

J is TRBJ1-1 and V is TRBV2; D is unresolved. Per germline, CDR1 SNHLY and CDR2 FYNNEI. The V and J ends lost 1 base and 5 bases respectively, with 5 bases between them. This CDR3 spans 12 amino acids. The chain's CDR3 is CASSEGVTEAFF. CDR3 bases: TGTGCCAGCAGTGAAGGGGTGACTGAAGCTTTCTTT.

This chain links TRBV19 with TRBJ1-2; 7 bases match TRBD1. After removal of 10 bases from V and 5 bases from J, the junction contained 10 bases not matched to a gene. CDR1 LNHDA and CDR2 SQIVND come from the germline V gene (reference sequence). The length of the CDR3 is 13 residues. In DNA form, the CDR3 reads TGTGCCACCTCGGACAGGATTTCTTATGGCTACACCTTC. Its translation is CATSDRISYGYTF.

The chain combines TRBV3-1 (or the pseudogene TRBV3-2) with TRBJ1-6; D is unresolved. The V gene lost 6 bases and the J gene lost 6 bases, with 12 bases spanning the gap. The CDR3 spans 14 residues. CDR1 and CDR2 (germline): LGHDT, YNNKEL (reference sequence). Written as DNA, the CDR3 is TGTGCCAGCAGTCTCAGAAACCCTAATTCACCCCTCCACTTT. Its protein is CASSLRNPNSPLHF.

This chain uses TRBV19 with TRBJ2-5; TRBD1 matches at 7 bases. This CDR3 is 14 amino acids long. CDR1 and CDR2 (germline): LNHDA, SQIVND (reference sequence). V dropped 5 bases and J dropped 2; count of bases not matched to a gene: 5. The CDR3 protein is CASSPRQGQETQYF. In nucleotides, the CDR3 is TGTGCCAGTAGTCCCCGACAGGGACAAGAGACCCAGTACTTC.

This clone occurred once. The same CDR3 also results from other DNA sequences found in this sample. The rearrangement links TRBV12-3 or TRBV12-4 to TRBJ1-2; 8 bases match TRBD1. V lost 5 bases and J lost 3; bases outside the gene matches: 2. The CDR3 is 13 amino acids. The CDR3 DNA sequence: TGTGCCAGCAGTCTGGACAGGGACTATGGCTACACCTTC. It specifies CASSLDRDYGYTF.

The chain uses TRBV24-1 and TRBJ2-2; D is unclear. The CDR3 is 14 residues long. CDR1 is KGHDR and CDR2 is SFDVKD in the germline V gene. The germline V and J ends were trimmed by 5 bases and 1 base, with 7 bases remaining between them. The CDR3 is CATSGKLNTGELFF. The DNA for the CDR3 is TGTGCCACCAGTGGTAAACTGAACACCGGGGAGCTGTTTTTT.

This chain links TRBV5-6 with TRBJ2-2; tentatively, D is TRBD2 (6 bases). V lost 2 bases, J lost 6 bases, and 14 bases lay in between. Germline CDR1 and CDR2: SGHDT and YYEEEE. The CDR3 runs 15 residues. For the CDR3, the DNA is TGTGCCAGCAGCTTCTCTAGCGTGAGTGCCGGGGAGCTGTTTTTT. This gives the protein CASSFSSVSAGELFF.

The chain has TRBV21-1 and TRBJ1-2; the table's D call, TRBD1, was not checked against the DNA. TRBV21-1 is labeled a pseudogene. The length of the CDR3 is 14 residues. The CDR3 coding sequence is TGTGCCAGCAGCAAAGGACAGGGGAACTATGGCTACACCTTC. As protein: CASSKGQGNYGYTF.

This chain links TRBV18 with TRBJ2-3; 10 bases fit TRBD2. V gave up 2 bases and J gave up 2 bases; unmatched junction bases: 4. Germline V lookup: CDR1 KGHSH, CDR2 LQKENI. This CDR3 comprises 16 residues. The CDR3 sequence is CASSPISGGDTDTQYF. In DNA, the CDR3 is TGTGCCAGCTCACCAATAAGCGGGGGGGACACAGATACGCAGTATTTT.

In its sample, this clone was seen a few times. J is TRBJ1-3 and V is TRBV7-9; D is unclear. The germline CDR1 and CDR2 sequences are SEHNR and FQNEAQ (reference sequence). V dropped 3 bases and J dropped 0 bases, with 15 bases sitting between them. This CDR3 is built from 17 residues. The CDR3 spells CASSFLSYKASGNTIYF. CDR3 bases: TGTGCCAGCAGCTTCCTTTCATACAAAGCCTCTGGAAACACCATATATTTT.

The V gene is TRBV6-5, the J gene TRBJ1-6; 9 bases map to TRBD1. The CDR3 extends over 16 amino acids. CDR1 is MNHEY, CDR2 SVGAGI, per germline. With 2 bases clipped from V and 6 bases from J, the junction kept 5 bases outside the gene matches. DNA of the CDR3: TGTGCCAGCAGTTACACAGGGGGCGCAACTAATTCACCCCTCCACTTT. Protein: CASSYTGGATNSPLHF.